These 14 T cell receptor beta chains share one sample of origin, sequenced in a study of blood T cell repertoires in COVID-19. This table comes from immunoSEQ multiplex PCR, and its TCRdb copy is limited to in-frame clones, with some not included. This table has 100,000 to 150,000 clones, roughly four fifths appearing once. Sequences were obtained from peripheral blood. The receptors originated from a man aged 30 to 45 with COVID-19, enrolled during active disease.

The J gene is TRBJ2-2, the V gene TRBV12-5; TRBD2 matches at 12 bases. CDR1 is LGHNT, CDR2 FRNRAP, per germline. CDR3 size: 16 residues. Trimming cost V 4 bases and J 3 bases; bases outside gene matches: 3. This CDR3 is CASGSRTSGDTGELFF. CDR3 sequence (DNA): TGTGCTAGTGGTTCGCGGACTAGCGGGGACACCGGGGAGCTGTTTTTT.

V gene TRBV6-1 combines with J gene TRBJ2-7, with 9 bases lining up with TRBD1. This CDR3 is built from 15 residues. Per the germline V gene, CDR1 is MNHNS and CDR2 is SASEGT. Trimming at V came to 3 bases and at J to 4 bases, leaving 7 bases not matched to a gene. As DNA, the CDR3 is TGTGCCAGCAGTGACAAGGGACAGGGTAAATACGAGCAGTACTTC. Its translation is CASSDKGQGKYEQYF.

This clone is a singleton in its sample. This chain links TRBV28 with TRBJ1-5; TRBD1 might be the D (6 bases). CDR1 is MDHEN, CDR2 SYDVKM, per germline. Trimming removed 7 bases from V and 2 bases from J, with 18 bases in between. The CDR3 has 16 residues. The CDR3 bases are TGTGCCAGCACGCTGCATAGAGGGGGGGGCAATCAGCCCCAGCATTTT. This translates into CASTLHRGGGNQPQHF.

This chain uses TRBV5-1 with TRBJ1-1; 8 bases fit TRBD1. CDR3 length equals 15 residues. V was pared by 3 bases and J by 1 base, with 5 bases of the junction left unmatched. Germline CDR1 SGHRS, CDR2 YFSETQ. CDR3 sequence (DNA): TGCGCCAGCAGCTACCTAGGACAGGGGAACACTGAAGCTTTCTTT. It codes for CASSYLGQGNTEAFF.

V and J are TRBV5-1 and TRBJ2-7; no definite D call. This CDR3 has 13 amino acids. Trimming left V 1 base short and J 3 bases short, with 8 bases between. The germline gives CDR1 SGHRS, CDR2 YFSETQ. The DNA of the CDR3 is TGCGCCAGCAGCTTGTACAGAGACTACGAGCAGTACTTC. The encoded protein is CASSLYRDYEQYF. Together with reference TRBV5-1 and TRBJ2-7, the CDR3 gives the full variable domain: KAGVTQTPRYLIKTRGQQVTLSCSPISGHRSVSWYQQTPGQGLQFLFEYFSETQRNKGNFPGRFSGRQFSNSRSEMNVSTLELGDSALYLCASSLYRDYEQYFGPGTRLTVT.

The count of this clone is one. As DNA, the CDR3 is TGTGCCATCAGTGACCGGGACTATAACGGAGAGACCCAGTACTTC. Translated: CAISDRDYNGETQYF. The chain couples TRBV10-3 to TRBJ2-5; 7 positions agree with TRBD2. The germline CDR1 and CDR2 sequences are ENHRY and SYGVKD. The CDR3 extends over 15 amino acids. J lost 4 bases, V lost 3 bases, and 8 bases had no gene match.

This rearrangement joins TRBV9 to TRBJ2-2, with TRBD1 matching 10 bases. Per germline, CDR1 SGDLS and CDR2 YYNGEE. Trimming removed 0 bases from V and 6 bases from J; junction bases left unmatched: 8. The CDR3 has 17 residues. The CDR3 DNA reads TGTGCCAGCAGCGTAGAGGGGACAGGGGAGAGGCCCGGGGAGCTGTTTTTT. Protein: CASSVEGTGERPGELFF.

V and J are TRBV24-1 and TRBJ1-1, with D maybe TRBD1 (6 bases). CDR1 and CDR2 from the germline V gene are KGHDR and SFDVKD. V lost 7 bases to trimming and J lost 1 base, with 6 bases between them. This CDR3 spans 12 amino acids. The CDR3 reads CATRGQNTEAFF. CDR3 DNA sequence: TGTGCCACCAGGGGACAGAACACTGAAGCTTTCTTT.

The genes are TRBV28 and TRBJ2-7; D possibly corresponds to TRBD1 (6 bases). CDR3 length equals 14 residues. Trimming took 7 bases from V and 2 from J, leaving 15 bases between them. The germline V gene has CDR1 MDHEN and CDR2 SYDVKM. The CDR3 DNA reads as TGTGCCAGCATGGAAAGGGACATCCCCTACGAGCAGTACTTC. Its translation: CASMERDIPYEQYF.

This clone was found once. The V gene is TRBV6-5, the J gene TRBJ2-2, with a tentative D call TRBD1 (5 bases). The CDR3 extends over 15 amino acids. Between the trimmed V and J ends, which lost 0 bases and 6 bases, there was a span of 11 bases. Germline CDR1 is MNHEY and CDR2 is SVGAGI. CDR3 protein: CASSYSRDSPGELFF. The CDR3 DNA sequence: TGTGCCAGCAGTTACTCCCGAGACAGTCCCGGGGAGCTGTTTTTT.

This chain connects TRBV3-1 (or the pseudogene TRBV3-2) to TRBJ2-2, with D possibly being TRBD2 (7 bases). V was shortened by 2 bases and J by 7 bases, with 32 bases between the two germline ends. Germline V gene data show CDR1 as LGHDT and CDR2 as YNNKEL (reference sequence). The length of the CDR3 is 21 residues. Here the CDR3 reads CASSQKSLLPWTSWDNGELFF. The CDR3 bases are TGTGCCAGCAGCCAAAAGAGCCTCCTACCTTGGACTAGTTGGGACAACGGGGAGCTGTTTTTT.

The chain joins TRBV4-1 to TRBJ1-5; D is perhaps TRBD1 (5 bases). CDR1 and CDR2 from the germline V gene are MGHRA and YSYEKL. The germline V and J ends were trimmed by 1 base and 1 base, with 17 bases remaining between them. This CDR3 spans 18 amino acids. In nucleotides, the CDR3 is TGCGCCAGCAGCCAAGGTAATGGGCGGGGGGGAAGCAATCAGCCCCAGCATTTT. This codes for CASSQGNGRGGSNQPQHF.

The CDR3 reads CASNLGLAVYNEQFF. The CDR3, as DNA: TGCGCCAGCAACCTCGGACTAGCGGTCTACAATGAGCAGTTCTTC. The chain combines TRBV5-1 with TRBJ2-1, with 10 positions matching TRBD2. The CDR3 runs to 15 residues. From germline, CDR1 is SGHRS and CDR2 YFSETQ. J was trimmed by 3 bases and V by 6 bases; bases with no gene match: 6.

The chain employs TRBV6-1 and TRBJ1-5, with 7 positions matching TRBD1. The germline V gene has CDR1 MNHNS and CDR2 SASEGT. CDR3 length: 13 amino acids. V gave up 6 bases and J gave up 4 bases; unmatched junction bases: 3. The CDR3 loop is CASRPRGNQPQHF. CDR3 DNA sequence: TGTGCCAGCAGACCCAGGGGGAATCAGCCCCAGCATTTT.